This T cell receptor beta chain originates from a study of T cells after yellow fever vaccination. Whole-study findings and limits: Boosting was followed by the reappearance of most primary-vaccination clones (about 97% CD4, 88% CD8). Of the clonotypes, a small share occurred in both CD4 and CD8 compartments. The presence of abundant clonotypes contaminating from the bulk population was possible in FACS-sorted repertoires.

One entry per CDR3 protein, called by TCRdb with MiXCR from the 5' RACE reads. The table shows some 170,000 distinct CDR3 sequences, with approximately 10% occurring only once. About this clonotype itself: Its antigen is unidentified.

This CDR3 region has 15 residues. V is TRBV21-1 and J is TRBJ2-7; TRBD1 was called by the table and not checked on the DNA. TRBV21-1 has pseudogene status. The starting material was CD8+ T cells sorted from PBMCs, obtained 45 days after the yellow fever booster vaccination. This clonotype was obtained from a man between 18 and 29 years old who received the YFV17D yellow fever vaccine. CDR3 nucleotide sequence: TGTGCCAGCAGCATCCGGGACAGGTCTGCCTACGAGCAGTACTTC. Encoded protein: CASSIRDRSAYEQYF.